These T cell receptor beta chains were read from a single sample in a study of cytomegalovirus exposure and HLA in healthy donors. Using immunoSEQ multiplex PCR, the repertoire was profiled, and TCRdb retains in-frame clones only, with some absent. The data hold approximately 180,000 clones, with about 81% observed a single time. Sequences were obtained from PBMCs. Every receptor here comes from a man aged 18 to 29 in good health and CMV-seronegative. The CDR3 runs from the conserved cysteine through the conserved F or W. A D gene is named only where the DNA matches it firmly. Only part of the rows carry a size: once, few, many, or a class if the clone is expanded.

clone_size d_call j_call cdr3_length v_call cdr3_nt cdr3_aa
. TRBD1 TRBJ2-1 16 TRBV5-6 TGTGCCAGCAGCCTACAGACAGGGTATTCCTACAATGAGCAGTTCTTC CASSLQTGYSYNEQFF
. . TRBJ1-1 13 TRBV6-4 TGTGCCAGCAGTGCCGACAGGAACACTGAAGCTTTCTTT CASSADRNTEAFF
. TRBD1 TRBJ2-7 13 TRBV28 TGTGCCAGCACCCGGACAGGTTCCTACGAGCAGTACTTC CASTRTGSYEQYF
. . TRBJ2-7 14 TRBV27 TGTGCCAGCAGTTTATTACAGGGCCCCTACGAGCAGTACTTC CASSLLQGPYEQYF
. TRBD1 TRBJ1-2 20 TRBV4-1 TGCGCCAGCAGCCAATTCGTCCCGAGGGGGCGCGTCGGGATCTCCTATGGCTACACCTTC CASSQFVPRGRVGISYGYTF
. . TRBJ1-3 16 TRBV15 TGTGCCACCAGCAGGGGAGACGGGGACTCTGGAAACACCATATATTTT CATSRGDGDSGNTIYF
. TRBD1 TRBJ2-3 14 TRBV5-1 TGCGCCAGCAGCTTGGACAGGGGGCCCTCTACGCAGTATTTT CASSLDRGPSTQYF
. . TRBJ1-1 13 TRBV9 TGTGCCAGCATTGGGGGGTTGAACACTGAAGCTTTCTTT CASIGGLNTEAFF
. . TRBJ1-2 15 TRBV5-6 TGTGCCAGCAGCTTGGGAACAGGCTCTAACTATGGCTACACCTTC CASSLGTGSNYGYTF
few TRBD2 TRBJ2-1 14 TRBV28 TGTGCCAGCAGCGTAGCGGGATCCTACAATGAGCAGTTCTTC CASSVAGSYNEQFF
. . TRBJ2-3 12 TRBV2 TGTGCCAGCAGTGCCGGCACAGATACGCAGTATTTT CASSAGTDTQYF
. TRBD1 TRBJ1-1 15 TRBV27 TGTGCCAGCAGTTCAGCTCAGGGGGCTCACACTGAAGCTTTCTTT CASSSAQGAHTEAFF
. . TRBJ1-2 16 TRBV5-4 TGTGCCAGCAGCTCAACCAAACAGGGAGTCACCTATGGCTACACCTTC CASSSTKQGVTYGYTF
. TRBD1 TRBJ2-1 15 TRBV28 TGTGCCAGCAGTTTGAGGACAGGGGGAGGAAATGAGCAGTTCTTC CASSLRTGGGNEQFF
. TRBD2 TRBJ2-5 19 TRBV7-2 TGTGCCAGCAGCTTATTATTATGGGCTAGCGGGGGGCCCGCAGAGACCCAGTACTTC CASSLLLWASGGPAETQYF
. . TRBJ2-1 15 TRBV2 TGTGCCAGCAGCCATAGAGGGAGTCCCGGCAATGAGCAGTTCTTC CASSHRGSPGNEQFF
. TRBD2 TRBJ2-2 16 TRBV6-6 TGTGCCGGGATGACTAGCGGGGGGGCGAGGACCGGGGAGCTGTTTTTT CAGMTSGGARTGELFF
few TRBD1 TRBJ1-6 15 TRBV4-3 TGCGCCAGCAGCCTACAGGGGGGGGATAATTCACCCCTCCACTTT CASSLQGGDNSPLHF
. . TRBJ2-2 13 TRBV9 TGTGCCAGCAGCGTAGTAGGGGCCGGGGAGCTGTTTTTT CASSVVGAGELFF
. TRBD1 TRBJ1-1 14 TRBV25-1 TGTGCCAGCTTAGCATCAGGGGGTGGCACTGAAGCTTTCTTT CASLASGGGTEAFF
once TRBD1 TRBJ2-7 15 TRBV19 TGTGCCAGTAGTATGGGGACAGGACGAAACTACGAGCAGTACTTC CASSMGTGRNYEQYF
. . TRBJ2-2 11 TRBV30 TGTGCCTGTACAGGGTCCGGGGAGCTGTTTTTT CACTGSGELFF
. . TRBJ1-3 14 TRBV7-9 TGTGCCAGCAGCTTACCCCACTCTGGAAACACCATATATTTT CASSLPHSGNTIYF
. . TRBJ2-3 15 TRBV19 TGTGCCAGTAGCCCTACCCCCTCTAGCACAGATACGCAGTATTTT CASSPTPSSTDTQYF
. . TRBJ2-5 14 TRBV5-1 TGCGCCAGCAGACCCGGGGGGCGCTGGGAGACCCAGTACTTC CASRPGGRWETQYF
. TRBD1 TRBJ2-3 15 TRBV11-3 TGTGCCAGCAGCTTACGGACAGGCCGGACAGATACGCAGTATTTT CASSLRTGRTDTQYF
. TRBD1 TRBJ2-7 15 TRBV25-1 TGTGCCAGCAGTCACCCGGGACAGGGGAGCTACGAGCAGTACTTC CASSHPGQGSYEQYF
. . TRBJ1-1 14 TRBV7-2 TGTGCCAGCAGCTCGGGACTCATGAACACTGAAGCTTTCTTT CASSSGLMNTEAFF
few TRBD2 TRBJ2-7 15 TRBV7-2 TGTGCCAGCAGCTCCGGTAGCGGGGGGTCCTACGAGCAGTACTTC CASSSGSGGSYEQYF
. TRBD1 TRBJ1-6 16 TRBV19 TGTGCCAGTACTCAGCGGACAGGGGCGAATAATTCACCCCTCCACTTT CASTQRTGANNSPLHF
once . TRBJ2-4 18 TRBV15 TGTGCCACCAGCAGAGAGGGCGGGTCCGACCTAGCCAAAAACATTCAGTACTTC CATSREGGSDLAKNIQYF
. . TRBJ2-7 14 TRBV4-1 TGCGCCAGCAGCCAAGATTGGGCTAGCTCCGAGCAGTACTTC CASSQDWASSEQYF
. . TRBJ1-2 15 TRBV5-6 TGTGCCAGCAGCTTGCTGCCAGGGGCGAACTATGGCTACACCTTC CASSLLPGANYGYTF
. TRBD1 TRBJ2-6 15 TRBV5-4 TGTGCCAGCAGCCGGACAGGGGCTGGGGCCAACGTCCTGGCTTTC CASSRTGAGANVLAF
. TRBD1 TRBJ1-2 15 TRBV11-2 TGTGCCAGCAGCTTAACCGACGGGACAGAATATGGCTACACCTTC CASSLTDGTEYGYTF
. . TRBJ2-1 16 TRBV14 TGTGCCAGCAGCCAAGGCGGAAGGGGGACCTACAATGAGCAGTTCTTC CASSQGGRGTYNEQFF
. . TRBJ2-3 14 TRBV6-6 TGTGCCAGCAGAAAGGGAGGCAACACAGATACGCAGTATTTT CASRKGGNTDTQYF
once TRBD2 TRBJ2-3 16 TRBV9 TGTGCCAGCAGCTCATCCGGGACTAGCGGGATAGGTACGCAGTATTTT CASSSSGTSGIGTQYF
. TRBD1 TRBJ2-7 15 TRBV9 TGTGCCAGCAGCCCCTGGGACAGTACGAACGCCGAGCAGTACTTC CASSPWDSTNAEQYF
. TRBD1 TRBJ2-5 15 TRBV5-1 TGCGCCAGCAGCTTGGGGGGGACAGGTCAAGAGACCCAGTACTTC CASSLGGTGQETQYF
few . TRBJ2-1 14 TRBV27 TGTGCCAGCAGTCGCCGCGTTGAACTCTATGAGCAGTTCTTC CASSRRVELYEQFF
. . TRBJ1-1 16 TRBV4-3 TGCGCCAGCAGCCAAGGGTTCCTAGGGGCAAACACTGAAGCTTTCTTT CASSQGFLGANTEAFF
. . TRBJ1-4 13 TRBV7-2 TGTGCCAGCAGCTTAGACAGGGAAGAAAAACTGTTTTTT CASSLDREEKLFF
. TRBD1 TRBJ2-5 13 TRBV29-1 TGCAGCGCCGGACTGACAGGGCACGAGACCCAGTACTTC CSAGLTGHETQYF
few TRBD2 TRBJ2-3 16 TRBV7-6 TGTGCCAGCAGCGCTGGGACTAGCGGGACGGGAGATACGCAGTATTTT CASSAGTSGTGDTQYF
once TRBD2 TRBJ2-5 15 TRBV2 TGTGCCAGCGCGGTAGCGGGGGGGCACGGAGAGACCCAGTACTTC CASAVAGGHGETQYF
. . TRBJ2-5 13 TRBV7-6 TGTGCCAGCAGCACTAGCCCGAAAGAGACCCAGTACTTC CASSTSPKETQYF
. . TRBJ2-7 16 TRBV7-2 TGTGCCAGCAGCTTACGTCCACTTCATTACTCCTACGAGCAGTACTTC CASSLRPLHYSYEQYF
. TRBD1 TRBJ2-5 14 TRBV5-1 TGCGCCAGCAGCGTTGAGACAGGGGGGGAGACCCAGTACTTC CASSVETGGETQYF
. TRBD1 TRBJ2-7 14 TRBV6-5 TGTGCCAGCAGGACGGGACAGATTTCCTACGAGCAGTACTTC CASRTGQISYEQYF
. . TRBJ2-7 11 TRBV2 TGTGCCAGCAGTCCGAGTCCAGGGCGGTACTTC CASSPSPGRYF
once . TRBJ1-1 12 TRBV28 TGTGCCAGCAAGGGGCCGAACACTGAAGCTTTCTTT CASKGPNTEAFF
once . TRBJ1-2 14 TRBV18 TGTGCCAGCTTATCGGCGGGGCAGTCCTATGGCTACACCTTC CASLSAGQSYGYTF